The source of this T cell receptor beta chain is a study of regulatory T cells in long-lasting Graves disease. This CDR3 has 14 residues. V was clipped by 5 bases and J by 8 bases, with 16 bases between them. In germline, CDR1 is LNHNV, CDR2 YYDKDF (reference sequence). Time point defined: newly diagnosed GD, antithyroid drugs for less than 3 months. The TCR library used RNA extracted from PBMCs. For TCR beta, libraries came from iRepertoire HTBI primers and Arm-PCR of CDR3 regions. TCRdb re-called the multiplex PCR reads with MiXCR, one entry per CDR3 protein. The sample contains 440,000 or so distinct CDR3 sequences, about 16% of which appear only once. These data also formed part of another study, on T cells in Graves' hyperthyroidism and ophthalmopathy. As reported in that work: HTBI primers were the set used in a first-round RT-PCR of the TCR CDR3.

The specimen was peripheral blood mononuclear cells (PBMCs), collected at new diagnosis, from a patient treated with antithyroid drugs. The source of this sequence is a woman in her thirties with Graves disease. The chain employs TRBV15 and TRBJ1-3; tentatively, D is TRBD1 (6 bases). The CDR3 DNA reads TGTGCCACCAGCCCCGGGGCAGGGGAACACACCATATATTTT. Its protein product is CATSPGAGEHTIYF.